The 20 T cell receptor beta chains below come from one sample, sequenced in a study of T cell changes during pregnancy in multiple sclerosis. TCRdb's table, derived via immunoSEQ multiplex PCR, lists solely in-frame clones and lacks some. Here the sample spans fewer than 20,000 clones, around 96% being singletons. The source material was peripheral blood, sampled in the third trimester of pregnancy. These receptors were collected from a female donor with multiple sclerosis, enrolled in a pregnancy study.

The V gene is TRBV15, the J gene TRBJ2-5, with TRBD1 as a possible D gene (5 bases). The V gene's germline CDR1 is LNHNV and CDR2 YYDKDF (reference sequence). The CDR3 contains 16 residues. Trimming stripped 1 base from V and 10 bases from J, with 22 bases between. The CDR3 protein is CATSRGDLLGQGVQYF. The CDR3 bases are TGTGCCACCAGCAGAGGCGACCTTCTAGGGCAGGGTGTCCAGTACTTC.

V and J are TRBV5-1 and TRBJ1-1; 9 bases align to TRBD1. V was clipped by 5 bases and J by 0 bases; unmatched bases: 11. The germline V gene has CDR1 SGHRS and CDR2 YFSETQ. The CDR3 sequence is 17 residues long. The DNA for the CDR3 is TGCGCCAGCAGTTTGCCCGGGACAGGGATTCTGAACACTGAAGCTTTCTTT. Amino acid sequence: CASSLPGTGILNTEAFF.

The chain joins TRBV28 to TRBJ1-5; no clear D gene. This CDR3 region has 12 residues. V dropped 6 bases and J dropped 5 bases, with 8 bases sitting between them. CDR1 and CDR2 (germline): MDHEN, SYDVKM. This CDR3 reads CASSSTDQPQHF. The CDR3 DNA reads as TGTGCCAGCAGCTCCACAGATCAGCCCCAGCATTTT.

The rearrangement links TRBV7-6 to TRBJ1-1; TRBD1 might be the D (5 bases). The CDR3 has 16 residues. Between the trimmed V and J ends, which lost 2 bases and 0 bases, there was a span of 13 bases. CDR1 SGHVS and CDR2 FNYEAQ come from the germline V gene. CDR3 region: CASSLPRGGLNTEAFF. The CDR3 region has the DNA TGTGCCAGCAGCTTACCCCGCGGGGGATTGAACACTGAAGCTTTCTTT.

V gene TRBV19 combines with J gene TRBJ1-5; TRBD1 might be the D (5 bases). V was pared by 3 bases and J by 0 bases, with 24 bases between. Germline V lookup: CDR1 LNHDA, CDR2 SQIVND (reference sequence). CDR3 size: 20 residues. The CDR3 bases are TGTGCCAGTAGTATTATCCCAGGGCGCTTACTCCGACATAGCAATCAGCCCCAGCATTTT. Its translation: CASSIIPGRLLRHSNQPQHF.

This chain uses TRBV2 with TRBJ2-3; the match to TRBD2 covers 9 bases. The V segment lost 6 bases and the J segment 4 bases; nucleotides outside the gene matches: 14. CDR1 and CDR2 from the germline V gene are SNHLY and FYNNEI. There are 17 residues in the CDR3. CDR3 in DNA: TGTGCCAGCAGCCTGAGACAGCGGGAGGTGGGCCCAGATACGCAGTATTTT. Translation gives CASSLRQREVGPDTQYF.

This chain connects TRBV6-5 to TRBJ1-6; TRBD1 matches at 9 bases. The CDR3 consists of 14 residues. The V and J ends lost 6 bases and 8 bases, in that order; junction bases with no gene match: 5. Germline V lookup: CDR1 MNHEY, CDR2 SVGAGI. The CDR3 bases are TGTGCCAGCAGCACCGGACAGGGGTATTCACCCCTCCACTTT. It encodes CASSTGQGYSPLHF.

The rearrangement joins TRBV28 to TRBJ1-1, with D maybe TRBD1 (5 bases). The germline gives CDR1 MDHEN, CDR2 SYDVKM. With 5 bases removed from V and 4 bases from J, the gap between germline ends came to 17 bases. The CDR3 has 15 residues. The CDR3 protein is CASSLFLGAPTEAFF. CDR3 sequence (DNA): TGTGCCAGCAGTCTATTCCTAGGGGCGCCCACTGAAGCTTTCTTT.

This chain links TRBV7-6 with TRBJ2-7, with TRBD2 matching 12 bases. The CDR3 consists of 16 residues. The germline V gene has CDR1 SGHVS and CDR2 FNYEAQ. V was pared by 1 base and J by 3 bases, with 4 bases of the junction left unmatched. The CDR3 DNA reads TGTGCCAGCAGCTTAGGGGGACTAGCGGGCCGCTACGAGCAGTACTTC. Translating it yields CASSLGGLAGRYEQYF. The whole variable domain, remainder taken from reference TRBV7-6 and TRBJ2-7, is GAGVSQSPRYKVTKRGQDVALRCDPISGHVSLYWYRQALGQGPEFLTYFNYEAQQDKSGLPNDRFSAERPEGSISTLTIQRTEQRDSAMYRCASSLGGLAGRYEQYFGPGTRLTVT.

This clone was recorded only once. The V call is TRBV4-2, the J call TRBJ2-7, with D uncertain. The CDR3 covers 12 residues. Germline values: CDR1 LGHNA, CDR2 YNFKEQ. The V end was cut by 5 bases, the J end by 6 bases, with 11 bases between. The CDR3 spells CASSIKASEQYF. For the CDR3, the DNA is TGTGCCAGCAGCATAAAAGCTTCCGAGCAGTACTTC.

The chain recombines TRBV29-1 with TRBJ2-3, with 8 positions matching TRBD1. Trimming cost V 7 bases and J 0 bases; bases outside gene matches: 3. There are 13 residues in the CDR3. Germline CDR1 reads SQVTM; CDR2 reads ANQGSEA. The CDR3 reads CSARTGSTDTQYF. CDR3 nucleotide sequence: TGCAGCGCCCGGACAGGGAGCACAGATACGCAGTATTTT.

The CDR3, as DNA: TGTGCCAGCAGCTTAGAGCTCCAGGGCCCCTTCGGTTCACCCCTCCACTTT. Translating gives CASSLELQGPFGSPLHF. The rearrangement joins TRBV11-2 to TRBJ1-6; perhaps TRBD1 as D (5 bases). The V gene lost 0 bases and the J gene lost 9 bases, with 18 bases spanning the gap. The CDR3 runs 17 residues. Germline CDR1 is SGHAT and CDR2 is FQNNGV.

The V and J genes are TRBV19 and TRBJ2-1, with TRBD2 identical over 9 bases. CDR3 length: 14 residues. CDR1 LNHDA and CDR2 SQIVND come from the germline V gene (reference sequence). The V gene end was trimmed by 5 bases and the J gene end by 4 bases; junction bases not matched to a gene: 3. CDR3: CASSPAGGYNEQFF. CDR3 bases: TGTGCCAGTAGTCCGGCGGGAGGGTACAATGAGCAGTTCTTC.

The chain has TRBV5-1 and TRBJ1-2, with a tentative D call TRBD1 (5 bases). The germline CDR1 and CDR2 sequences are SGHRS and YFSETQ. Trimming cost V 0 bases and J 3 bases, with 9 bases left between them. The CDR3 runs to 14 residues. The CDR3 loop reads CASSLDRMDYGYTF. In nucleotides, the CDR3 is TGCGCCAGCAGCTTGGACAGGATGGACTATGGCTACACCTTC.

This rearrangement joins TRBV6-1 to TRBJ2-2; D is unclear. CDR1 and CDR2 (germline): MNHNS, SASEGT. CDR3 length equals 14 residues. V was clipped by 1 base and J by 5 bases, with 8 bases between them. The CDR3 bases are TGTGCCAGCAGTGAAGGGTTCCTAACCGGGGAGCTGTTTTTT. This sequence encodes CASSEGFLTGELFF.

This sequence joins TRBV9 and TRBJ1-1, with 12 positions matching TRBD1. Germline lookup yields CDR1 SGDLS and CDR2 YYNGEE. The CDR3 is 18 amino acids. V lost 2 bases and J lost 0; bases outside the gene matches: 8. The CDR3 here is CASSVLSGQGAMNTEAFF. The CDR3 bases are TGTGCCAGCAGCGTTCTATCGGGACAGGGGGCGATGAACACTGAAGCTTTCTTT. The entire variable domain, with the rest obtained from reference TRBV9 and TRBJ1-1, is as follows: DSGVTQTPKHLITATGQRVTLRCSPRSGDLSVYWYQQSLDQGLQFLIQYYNGEERAKGNILERFSAQQFPDLHSELNLSSLELGDSALYFCASSVLSGQGAMNTEAFFGQGTRLTVV.

V usage is TRBV2 and J usage is TRBJ1-5; TRBD1 matches at 12 bases. After removal of 6 bases from V and 7 bases from J, the junction contained 7 bases not matched to a gene. This CDR3 has 15 amino acids. Germline values: CDR1 SNHLY, CDR2 FYNNEI. The CDR3 region is CASRGDRGLRQPQHF. The DNA for the CDR3 is TGTGCCAGCAGGGGGGACAGGGGGCTTAGACAGCCCCAGCATTTT.

The chain joins TRBV18 to TRBJ2-1, with TRBD1 as a possible D gene (6 bases). V shed 3 bases and J shed 11 bases, with 17 bases lying between them. The CDR3 runs to 14 residues. The germline gives CDR1 KGHSH, CDR2 LQKENI. CDR3 sequence (DNA): TGTGCCAGCTCACCGGAGACAGGCCCTCCGCAGCAGTTCTTC. It is translated as CASSPETGPPQQFF.

The chain has TRBV7-2 and TRBJ1-2; D uncertain. CDR1 SGHTA and CDR2 FQGNSA come from the germline V gene. V dropped 2 bases and J dropped 3 bases, with 10 bases sitting between them. The CDR3 runs to 14 residues. The CDR3 protein is CASSLIGPDYGYTF. The CDR3 coding sequence is TGTGCCAGCAGCTTAATTGGGCCTGACTATGGCTACACCTTC.

The chain couples TRBV27 to TRBJ2-1; 13 bases line up with TRBD2. Per the germline V gene, CDR1 is MNHEY and CDR2 is SMNVEV (reference sequence). There are 16 residues in the CDR3. V lost 4 bases, J lost 4 bases, and 4 bases stayed unmatched. CDR3 DNA: TGTGCCAGCAGTTCGGGACTAGCGGGATTGTACAATGAGCAGTTCTTC. Translated: CASSSGLAGLYNEQFF.